The subject of this entry is one T cell receptor beta chain. Its antigen is unknown. The data were taken from a study of blood T cells in healthy people across ages. Across the study: Capturing about one barcoded beta molecule per two T cells was achieved by template switching. Study-level points and caveats: Measured against age, TCR beta diversity per million T cells decreased in a roughly linear manner.

Next came a second PCR, run for roughly 6 to 11 cycles, which used a sample-barcoded 5' primer along with a J-beta primer mix. One entry per CDR3 protein, called by TCRdb with MiXCR from the 5' RACE reads. Counted here are 800,000 to 1,300,000 distinct CDR3 sequences, approximately 25% occurring once; the ten biggest clones make up around 0.7%. CDR3 length: 14 amino acids. These same records also appear under a second study, on T cells of mothers and their children. As that study records: Versus unrelated pairs, overlap was slightly higher in related mother-child pairs, without reaching significance.

This sequence originates from a girl aged 2 to 10 in good health. The specimen sequenced was blood. The rearrangement links TRBV21-1 to TRBJ2-7. TRBV21-1 is listed as a pseudogene. This chain's CDR3 is CASSKCRENYEQYF. Here the CDR3 DNA reads TGTGCCAGCAGCAAATGTAGGGAAAATTACGAGCAGTACTTC.